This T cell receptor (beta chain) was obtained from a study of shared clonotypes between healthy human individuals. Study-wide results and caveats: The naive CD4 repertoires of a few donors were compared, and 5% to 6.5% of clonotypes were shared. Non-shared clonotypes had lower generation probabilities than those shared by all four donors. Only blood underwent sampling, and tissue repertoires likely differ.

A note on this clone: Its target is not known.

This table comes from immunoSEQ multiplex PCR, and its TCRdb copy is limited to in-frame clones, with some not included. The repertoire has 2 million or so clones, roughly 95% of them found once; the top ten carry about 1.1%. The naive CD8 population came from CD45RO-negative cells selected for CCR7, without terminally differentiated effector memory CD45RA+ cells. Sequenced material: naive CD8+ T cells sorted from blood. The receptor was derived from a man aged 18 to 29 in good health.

The DNA for the CDR3 is TGCGCCAGCAGCCAATATAGCGGGAGTTGGGTCGAGCAGTACTTC. Translated: CASSQYSGSWVEQYF. The gene calls are TRBV4-3 and TRBJ2-7, with 9 positions matching TRBD2. The CDR3 contains 15 residues. V was pared by 2 bases and J by 6 bases, with 8 bases of the junction left unmatched. CDR1 is LGHNA, CDR2 YSLEER, per germline.